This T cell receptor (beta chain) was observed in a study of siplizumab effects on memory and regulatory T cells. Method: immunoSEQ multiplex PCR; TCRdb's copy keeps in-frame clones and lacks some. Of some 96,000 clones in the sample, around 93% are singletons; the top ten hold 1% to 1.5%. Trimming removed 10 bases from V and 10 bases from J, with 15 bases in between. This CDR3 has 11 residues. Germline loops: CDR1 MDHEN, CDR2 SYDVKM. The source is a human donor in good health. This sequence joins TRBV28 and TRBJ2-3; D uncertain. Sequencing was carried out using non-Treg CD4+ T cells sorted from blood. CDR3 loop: CATSIASAQYF. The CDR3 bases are TGTGCCACCTCTATTGCGAGTGCGCAGTATTTT.